This is a list of T cell receptor beta chains from one sample in a study of T cell responses to AZD1222 COVID-19 vaccine. The assay was immunoSEQ multiplex PCR, and TCRdb's table has in-frame clones only and misses some. This sample carries some 150,000 clones, 75% to 90% of them seen once, and the ten largest clones take 4% to 4.5%. This sample comprised peripheral blood, obtained 28 days after the second dose of the MenACWY control vaccine. These receptors were obtained from an adult who received the MenACWY meningococcal vaccine as a control. Both conserved end residues are part of each CDR3. D genes are given only for firm matches.

CDR3 protein: CASSQTGTSGRAGETQYF
CDR3 DNA: TGTGCCAGCAGCCAAACAGGGACTAGCGGGAGGGCCGGGGAGACCCAGTACTTC
D gene: TRBD2
V gene: TRBV3-1/TRBV3-2
J gene: TRBJ2-5

CDR3 protein: CASSETSRVNEQFF
CDR3 DNA: TGTGCCAGCAGCGAGACTAGCCGGGTCAATGAGCAGTTCTTC
D gene: TRBD2
V gene: TRBV5-6
J gene: TRBJ2-1

CDR3 protein: CASSQGANYGYTF
CDR3 DNA: TGTGCCAGCAGCCAAGGAGCTAACTATGGCTACACCTTC
D gene: .
V gene: TRBV6-6
J gene: TRBJ1-2

CDR3 protein: CASKGPSNYGYTF
CDR3 DNA: TGTGCCAGCAAGGGACCCTCGAACTATGGCTACACCTTC
D gene: .
V gene: TRBV27
J gene: TRBJ1-2

CDR3 protein: CASSPRGRGTRETQYF
CDR3 DNA: TGTGCCAGCAGCCCCAGGGGAAGGGGCACGAGAGAGACCCAGTACTTC
D gene: .
V gene: TRBV9
J gene: TRBJ2-5

CDR3 protein: CASSGGTGGEGSRPQHF
CDR3 DNA: TGTGCCAGCAGTGGGGGTACAGGGGGCGAGGGCTCACGGCCCCAGCATTTT
D gene: TRBD1
V gene: TRBV6-2/TRBV6-3
J gene: TRBJ1-5

CDR3 protein: CASSNIQGAVETQYF
CDR3 DNA: TGTGCCAGCAGTAATATACAGGGGGCTGTGGAGACCCAGTACTTC
D gene: TRBD1
V gene: TRBV6-5
J gene: TRBJ2-5

CDR3 protein: CASSSTLSNEKLFF
CDR3 DNA: TGCGCCAGCAGTTCGACGTTGAGTAATGAAAAACTGTTTTTT
D gene: .
V gene: TRBV5-1
J gene: TRBJ1-4

CDR3 protein: CASSERQGGNQPQHF
CDR3 DNA: TGCGCCAGCAGTGAAAGACAGGGAGGAAATCAGCCCCAGCATTTT
D gene: TRBD1
V gene: TRBV10-2
J gene: TRBJ1-5

CDR3 protein: CASTSGVPYEQYF
CDR3 DNA: TGTGCCAGCACGTCAGGGGTCCCCTACGAGCAGTACTTC
D gene: .
V gene: TRBV28
J gene: TRBJ2-7

CDR3 protein: CASSSSSGYEQYF
CDR3 DNA: TGTGCCAGCAGCTCATCCTCGGGCTACGAGCAGTACTTC
D gene: .
V gene: TRBV7-2
J gene: TRBJ2-7

CDR3 protein: CASIRTGLVTNEKLFF
CDR3 DNA: TGTGCCAGCATCCGGACAGGGTTAGTCACAAATGAAAAACTGTTTTTT
D gene: TRBD1
V gene: TRBV28
J gene: TRBJ1-4

CDR3 protein: CASSPPAHTYEQYF
CDR3 DNA: TGTGCCAGCTCACCACCGGCGCATACCTACGAGCAGTACTTC
D gene: .
V gene: TRBV18
J gene: TRBJ2-7

CDR3 protein: CASSRDRKAGELFF
CDR3 DNA: TGTGCCAGCAGCCGGGACAGGAAGGCCGGGGAGCTGTTTTTT
D gene: TRBD1
V gene: TRBV3-1/TRBV3-2
J gene: TRBJ2-2

CDR3 protein: CASSLVGTGGNYGYTF
CDR3 DNA: TGTGCCAGCAGTTTAGTAGGGACAGGGGGTAACTATGGCTACACCTTC
D gene: TRBD1
V gene: TRBV28
J gene: TRBJ1-2

CDR3 protein: CASSLLLAEQYF
CDR3 DNA: TGTGCCAGCAGCTTACTTTTAGCGGAGCAGTACTTC
D gene: .
V gene: TRBV7-9
J gene: TRBJ2-7

CDR3 protein: CASSLIAGVSTDTQYF
CDR3 DNA: TGTGCCAGTAGCCTGATAGCGGGAGTGAGCACAGATACGCAGTATTTT
D gene: TRBD2
V gene: TRBV19
J gene: TRBJ2-3

CDR3 protein: CSVGQVNEKLFF
CDR3 DNA: TGCAGCGTGGGACAGGTCAATGAAAAACTGTTTTTT
D gene: TRBD1
V gene: TRBV29-1
J gene: TRBJ1-4

CDR3 protein: CASSVYLGTGASNEQFF
CDR3 DNA: TGTGCCAGTAGTGTCTACCTAGGGACAGGGGCGAGCAATGAGCAGTTCTTC
D gene: TRBD1
V gene: TRBV19
J gene: TRBJ2-1

CDR3 protein: CASSPQGSRSPLHF
CDR3 DNA: TGCGCCAGCAGCCCCCAGGGATCGCGTTCACCCCTCCACTTT
D gene: .
V gene: TRBV4-3
J gene: TRBJ1-6

CDR3 protein: CAWSVQLADYEQYF
CDR3 DNA: TGTGCCTGGAGTGTACAGCTAGCGGACTACGAGCAGTACTTC
D gene: TRBD2
V gene: TRBV30
J gene: TRBJ2-7

CDR3 protein: CASSTYPVYEQYF
CDR3 DNA: TGTGCCAGCAGCACGTACCCAGTCTACGAGCAGTACTTC
D gene: .
V gene: TRBV7-2
J gene: TRBJ2-7

CDR3 protein: CAWQVRTFTEAFF
CDR3 DNA: TGTGCCTGGCAGGTCAGGACCTTCACTGAAGCTTTCTTT
D gene: .
V gene: TRBV30
J gene: TRBJ1-1

CDR3 protein: CASSLEASSYNEQFF
CDR3 DNA: TGTGCCAGCAGCTTGGAAGCTAGCTCCTACAATGAGCAGTTCTTC
D gene: .
V gene: TRBV5-5
J gene: TRBJ2-1

CDR3 protein: CASSQEINWVSGSPLHF
CDR3 DNA: TGCGCCAGCAGCCAAGAAATTAATTGGGTTTCGGGCTCACCCCTCCACTTT
D gene: .
V gene: TRBV4-3
J gene: TRBJ1-6

CDR3 protein: CASSLGTDLDEQYF
CDR3 DNA: TGTGCCAGCAGTTTAGGGACAGACCTCGACGAGCAGTACTTC
D gene: TRBD1
V gene: TRBV27
J gene: TRBJ2-7